Here is one T cell receptor beta chain with its context. Its target is unknown. Using RNA transcripts, the TCR beta CDR3 regions were amplified. HTBI primers were used in a first-round RT-PCR, which preceded a second-round multiplex PCR. MiXCR, applied by TCRdb to the multiplex PCR reads, yields one record per CDR3 protein. Among around 1,000,000 distinct CDR3 sequences listed, 35% to 40% were seen once. This record comes from a study of Graves' ophthalmopathy and Graves' hyperthyroidism. Study-wide findings and caveats: Thyroid clonotypes that were expanded above 0.001 frequency mostly also appeared in blood. A 13-signature model separated ophthalmopathy from stable hyperthyroidism, reaching around 89% sensitivity and roughly 81% specificity cross-validated. As the model predicted ophthalmopathy progression, it achieved a sensitivity of just over 70% and a specificity of about 72%.

The material sequenced was peripheral blood or thyroid tissue (not recorded which). This receptor was obtained from an adult man with Graves' hyperthyroidism.

The CDR3 region is CASSPPGGGDYGYTF. The CDR3 nucleotides are TGTGCCAGCTCACCACCTGGAGGGGGGGACTATGGCTACACCTTC. This chain joins TRBV10-3 and TRBJ1-2, with a possible D match to TRBD1 (6 bases). Trimming took off 10 bases at V and 3 bases at J, with 21 bases between the two ends. There are 15 residues in the CDR3. Germline CDR1 and CDR2: ENHRY and SYGVKD.